Listed below are T cell receptor beta chains from one sample, sequenced in a study of CD4 T cells in relation to SARS-CoV-2 and coronaviruses. This table comes from immunoSEQ multiplex PCR, and its TCRdb copy is limited to in-frame clones, with some not included. The sample shows approximately 50,000 clones, around 90% of them seen only once. The sequenced sample was naive CD4+ T cells from PBMCs. These receptors were collected from an adult with COVID-19. CDR3s include the opening cysteine and the closing phenylalanine or tryptophan. The order of the fields is clone size, V gene, J gene, D gene, CDR3 protein, CDR3 DNA. The D gene is left open where the match is weak. Clone size is given for some rows only: seen once, a few or many times, or a class if the clone is expanded.

clone size: .
V gene: TRBV2
J gene: TRBJ2-2
D gene: .
CDR3 protein: CASSEFAPTGGELFF
CDR3 DNA: TGTGCCAGCAGTGAATTTGCACCTACGGGCGGGGAGCTGTTTTTT

clone size: once
V gene: TRBV3-1/TRBV3-2
J gene: TRBJ1-5
D gene: .
CDR3 protein: CASSPTDSNQPQHF
CDR3 DNA: TGTGCCAGCAGCCCAACAGATAGCAATCAGCCCCAGCATTTT

clone size: .
V gene: TRBV6-5
J gene: TRBJ1-6
D gene: .
CDR3 protein: CASSSRPNSPLHF
CDR3 DNA: TGTGCCAGCAGTTCACGGCCGAATTCACCCCTCCACTTT

clone size: .
V gene: TRBV7-8
J gene: TRBJ2-5
D gene: .
CDR3 protein: CASTQAARKTQYF
CDR3 DNA: TGTGCCAGCACTCAAGCGGCGCGTAAGACCCAGTACTTC

clone size: .
V gene: TRBV19
J gene: TRBJ1-3
D gene: .
CDR3 protein: CASSIQARSLSGNTIYF
CDR3 DNA: TGTGCCAGTAGTATACAAGCTAGAAGTCTCTCTGGAAACACCATATATTTT

clone size: .
V gene: TRBV18
J gene: TRBJ1-2
D gene: .
CDR3 protein: CASSPVQGMEGYTF
CDR3 DNA: TGTGCCAGCTCACCGGTTCAGGGGATGGAAGGCTACACCTTC

clone size: .
V gene: TRBV6-5
J gene: TRBJ1-2
D gene: .
CDR3 protein: CASSYRRGSGYTF
CDR3 DNA: TGTGCCAGCAGTTACCGACGCGGCAGTGGCTACACCTTC

clone size: few
V gene: TRBV28
J gene: TRBJ1-5
D gene: TRBD1
CDR3 protein: CASNPGGTQPQHF
CDR3 DNA: TGTGCCAGCAACCCAGGGGGTACTCAGCCCCAGCATTTT

clone size: .
V gene: TRBV2
J gene: TRBJ2-1
D gene: TRBD2
CDR3 protein: CASSESSGGGVKFF
CDR3 DNA: TGTGCCAGCAGTGAGAGTTCGGGGGGGGGAGTGAAGTTCTTC

clone size: .
V gene: TRBV2
J gene: TRBJ2-2
D gene: .
CDR3 protein: CASSEYGIIGELFF
CDR3 DNA: TGTGCCAGCAGTGAATACGGGATCATCGGGGAGCTGTTTTTT

clone size: .
V gene: TRBV28
J gene: TRBJ2-7
D gene: .
CDR3 protein: CASRTASVGAYEQYF
CDR3 DNA: TGTGCCAGCAGAACCGCGAGCGTTGGGGCCTACGAGCAGTACTTC

clone size: .
V gene: TRBV3-1/TRBV3-2
J gene: TRBJ2-2
D gene: TRBD2
CDR3 protein: CASSQPPTSGSSGELFF
CDR3 DNA: TGTGCCAGCAGCCAACCCCCAACTAGCGGGAGTTCCGGGGAGCTGTTTTTT

clone size: .
V gene: TRBV28
J gene: TRBJ2-3
D gene: .
CDR3 protein: CASVPSLSTDTQYF
CDR3 DNA: TGTGCCAGCGTTCCCAGTCTTAGCACAGATACGCAGTATTTT

clone size: few
V gene: TRBV6-6
J gene: TRBJ1-6
D gene: .
CDR3 protein: CASSYSPDSPLHF
CDR3 DNA: TGTGCCAGCAGTTACTCACCCGATTCACCCCTCCACTTT

clone size: once
V gene: TRBV7-9
J gene: TRBJ2-6
D gene: .
CDR3 protein: CASSLILGFGANVLTF
CDR3 DNA: TGTGCCAGCAGCTTAATATTGGGATTTGGGGCCAACGTCCTGACTTTC

clone size: .
V gene: TRBV5-4
J gene: TRBJ1-2
D gene: .
CDR3 protein: CASSSDSYGYTF
CDR3 DNA: TGTGCCAGCAGCTCCGACAGCTATGGCTACACCTTC

clone size: .
V gene: TRBV10-3
J gene: TRBJ2-7
D gene: .
CDR3 protein: CAISERRDSYEQYF
CDR3 DNA: TGTGCCATCAGTGAGCGACGCGACTCCTACGAGCAGTACTTC

clone size: .
V gene: TRBV28
J gene: TRBJ1-2
D gene: TRBD1
CDR3 protein: CASSLPGGSYGYTF
CDR3 DNA: TGTGCCAGCAGCCTACCAGGGGGCAGCTATGGCTACACCTTC

clone size: .
V gene: TRBV14
J gene: TRBJ2-1
D gene: .
CDR3 protein: CASSRTRGYNEQFF
CDR3 DNA: TGTGCCAGCAGCCGGACTAGGGGGTACAATGAGCAGTTCTTC

clone size: .
V gene: TRBV4-1
J gene: TRBJ2-5
D gene: .
CDR3 protein: CASSQDDRQETQYF
CDR3 DNA: TGCGCCAGCAGCCAAGACGACAGACAAGAGACCCAGTACTTC

clone size: .
V gene: TRBV19
J gene: TRBJ1-6
D gene: .
CDR3 protein: CASSRGSNSPLHF
CDR3 DNA: TGTGCCAGTAGCAGGGGATCAAATTCACCCCTCCACTTT

clone size: .
V gene: TRBV9
J gene: TRBJ2-7
D gene: TRBD2
CDR3 protein: CASSVAGTGTSGSYEQYF
CDR3 DNA: TGTGCCAGCAGCGTAGCAGGCACCGGGACTAGCGGCTCCTACGAGCAGTACTTC

clone size: .
V gene: TRBV6-2/TRBV6-3
J gene: TRBJ2-2
D gene: .
CDR3 protein: CASSYRPGDTGELFF
CDR3 DNA: TGTGCCAGCAGTTACCGTCCAGGGGACACCGGGGAGCTGTTTTTT

clone size: .
V gene: TRBV4-2
J gene: TRBJ1-4
D gene: .
CDR3 protein: CASSQDLQSNEKLFF
CDR3 DNA: TGTGCCAGCAGCCAAGACCTACAGAGTAATGAAAAACTGTTTTTT

clone size: .
V gene: TRBV15
J gene: TRBJ1-4
D gene: .
CDR3 protein: CATSKETGSYEKLFF
CDR3 DNA: TGTGCCACCAGCAAAGAGACAGGCAGTTATGAAAAACTGTTTTTT

clone size: .
V gene: TRBV9
J gene: TRBJ2-5
D gene: TRBD2
CDR3 protein: CASSSIRAGGETQYF
CDR3 DNA: TGTGCCAGCAGCTCAATCCGGGCGGGAGGGGAGACCCAGTACTTC

clone size: .
V gene: TRBV19
J gene: TRBJ1-1
D gene: TRBD1
CDR3 protein: CASSHRTGGRSTEAFF
CDR3 DNA: TGTGCCAGTAGTCATCGGACAGGGGGCAGGTCGACTGAAGCTTTCTTT

clone size: few
V gene: TRBV24-1
J gene: TRBJ2-2
D gene: .
CDR3 protein: CATSDSLRHTGELFF
CDR3 DNA: TGTGCCACCAGTGATTCCTTAAGGCACACCGGGGAGCTGTTTTTT

clone size: .
V gene: TRBV2
J gene: TRBJ1-5
D gene: .
CDR3 protein: CASKGDSNQPQHF
CDR3 DNA: TGTGCCAGCAAGGGGGATTCCAATCAGCCCCAGCATTTT

clone size: .
V gene: TRBV5-1
J gene: TRBJ2-2
D gene: .
CDR3 protein: CASSGTQGPGELFF
CDR3 DNA: TGCGCCAGCAGCGGAACACAGGGTCCCGGGGAGCTGTTTTTT